The rows below give T cell receptor beta chains drawn from one sample of a study of shared clonotypes between healthy human individuals. Measured with immunoSEQ multiplex PCR; TCRdb has only the in-frame clones, and not every one. The sample yields approximately 1.5 million clones, 97% to 99% seen once. Sequences were obtained from naive CD4+ T cells sorted from blood. These receptors came from a man aged 25 to 40 in good health. The CDR3 runs from the conserved cysteine through the conserved F or W. The order of the fields is D gene, clone size, V gene, J gene, CDR3 protein, CDR3 DNA. A D gene is named only where the DNA matches it firmly. Only part of the rows carry a size: once, few, many, or a class if the clone is expanded.

d_gene: -
abundance: -
v_gene: TRBV6-1
j_gene: TRBJ1-3
CDR3aa: CASSERAGSGNTIYF
CDR3nt: TGTGCCAGCAGTGAAAGGGCGGGCTCTGGAAACACCATATATTTT

d_gene: -
abundance: -
v_gene: TRBV18
j_gene: TRBJ2-1
CDR3aa: CASSPPEDYPLAQFF
CDR3nt: TGTGCCAGCTCACCACCCGAAGACTACCCGTTGGCGCAGTTCTTC

d_gene: -
abundance: -
v_gene: TRBV4-1
j_gene: TRBJ1-5
CDR3aa: CASSQVGGTPQHF
CDR3nt: TGCGCCAGCAGCCAAGTAGGGGGGACGCCCCAGCATTTT

d_gene: -
abundance: -
v_gene: TRBV7-8
j_gene: TRBJ2-5
CDR3aa: CASSLGPWSGAETQYF
CDR3nt: TGTGCCAGCAGCCTTGGGCCATGGTCTGGGGCCGAGACCCAGTACTTC

d_gene: TRBD2
abundance: -
v_gene: TRBV5-1
j_gene: TRBJ2-5
CDR3aa: CASSLVVAGQETQYF
CDR3nt: TGCGCCAGCAGCTTGGTGGTAGCGGGACAAGAGACCCAGTACTTC

d_gene: -
abundance: once
v_gene: TRBV27
j_gene: TRBJ2-1
CDR3aa: CASSLRRPLAASYNEQFF
CDR3nt: TGTGCCAGCAGTTTAAGACGCCCATTAGCGGCCTCCTACAATGAGCAGTTCTTC

d_gene: TRBD2
abundance: -
v_gene: TRBV18
j_gene: TRBJ2-1
CDR3aa: CASSPTSGRAGEQFF
CDR3nt: TGTGCCAGCTCACCGACTAGCGGGAGGGCCGGTGAGCAGTTCTTC

d_gene: -
abundance: -
v_gene: TRBV6-6
j_gene: TRBJ2-7
CDR3aa: CASTGRLGSSYEQYF
CDR3nt: TGTGCCAGCACCGGCCGGTTGGGTAGCTCCTACGAGCAGTACTTC

d_gene: -
abundance: -
v_gene: TRBV7-9
j_gene: TRBJ2-7
CDR3aa: CASSLDNRLIHEQYF
CDR3nt: TGTGCCAGCAGCTTAGATAACAGGCTCATCCACGAGCAGTACTTC

d_gene: TRBD2
abundance: -
v_gene: TRBV18
j_gene: TRBJ2-1
CDR3aa: CASSTSGLAGGRGSNEQFF
CDR3nt: TGTGCCAGCTCAACCTCGGGACTAGCGGGAGGGCGAGGGAGCAATGAGCAGTTCTTC

d_gene: TRBD2
abundance: -
v_gene: TRBV27
j_gene: TRBJ2-3
CDR3aa: CASSLLAASTDTQYF
CDR3nt: TGTGCCAGCAGTTTGCTAGCGGCTAGCACAGATACGCAGTATTTT

d_gene: -
abundance: -
v_gene: TRBV7-2
j_gene: TRBJ2-7
CDR3aa: CASSFLAAGEQYF
CDR3nt: TGTGCCAGCAGCTTTTTAGCAGCCGGCGAGCAGTACTTC

d_gene: -
abundance: -
v_gene: TRBV5-5
j_gene: TRBJ2-7
CDR3aa: CASSSTGVSYEQYF
CDR3nt: TGTGCCAGCAGCTCGACAGGAGTTTCCTACGAGCAGTACTTC

d_gene: -
abundance: -
v_gene: TRBV25-1
j_gene: TRBJ1-4
CDR3aa: CASSEPGQHEKLFF
CDR3nt: TGTGCCAGCAGTGAGCCCGGACAGCATGAAAAACTGTTTTTT

d_gene: TRBD1
abundance: -
v_gene: TRBV28
j_gene: TRBJ2-3
CDR3aa: CASRGQGIDTQYF
CDR3nt: TGTGCCAGCCGTGGACAGGGGATAGATACGCAGTATTTT

d_gene: TRBD1
abundance: -
v_gene: TRBV18
j_gene: TRBJ1-3
CDR3aa: CASSPRTGEAGNTIYF
CDR3nt: TGTGCCAGCTCACCAAGAACAGGGGAGGCTGGAAACACCATATATTTT